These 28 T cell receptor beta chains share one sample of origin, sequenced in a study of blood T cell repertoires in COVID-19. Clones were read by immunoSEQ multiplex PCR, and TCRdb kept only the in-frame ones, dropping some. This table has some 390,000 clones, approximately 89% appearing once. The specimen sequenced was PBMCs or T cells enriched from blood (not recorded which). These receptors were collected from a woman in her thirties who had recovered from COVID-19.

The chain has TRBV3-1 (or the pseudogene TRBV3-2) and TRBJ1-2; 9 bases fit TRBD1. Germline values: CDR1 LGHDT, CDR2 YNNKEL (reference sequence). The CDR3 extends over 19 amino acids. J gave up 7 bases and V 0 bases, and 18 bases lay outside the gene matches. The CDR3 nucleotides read TGTGCCAGCAGCCAAGAGGGGGATTGGCCTCCGGGACAGGGACCTGGCTACACCTTC. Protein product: CASSQEGDWPPGQGPGYTF.

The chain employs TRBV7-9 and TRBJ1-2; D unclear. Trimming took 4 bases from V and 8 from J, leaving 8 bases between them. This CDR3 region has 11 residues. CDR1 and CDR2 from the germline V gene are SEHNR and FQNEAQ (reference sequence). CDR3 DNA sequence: TGTGCCAGCAGCTCCTTCGGGGGCTACACCTTC. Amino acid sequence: CASSSFGGYTF.

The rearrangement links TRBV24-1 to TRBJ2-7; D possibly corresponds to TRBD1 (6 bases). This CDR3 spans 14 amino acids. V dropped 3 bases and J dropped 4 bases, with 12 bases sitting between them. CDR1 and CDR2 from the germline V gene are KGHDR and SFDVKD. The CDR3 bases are TGTGCCACCAGTGATAATACAGGGCGGTACGAGCAGTACTTC. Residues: CATSDNTGRYEQYF.

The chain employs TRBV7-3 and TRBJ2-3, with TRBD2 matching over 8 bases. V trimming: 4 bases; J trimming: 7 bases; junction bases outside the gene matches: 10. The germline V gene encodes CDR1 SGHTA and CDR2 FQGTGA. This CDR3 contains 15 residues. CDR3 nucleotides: TGTGCCAGCAGCTCACATAGCGGGGCGGGGAATACGCAGTATTTT. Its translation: CASSSHSGAGNTQYF.

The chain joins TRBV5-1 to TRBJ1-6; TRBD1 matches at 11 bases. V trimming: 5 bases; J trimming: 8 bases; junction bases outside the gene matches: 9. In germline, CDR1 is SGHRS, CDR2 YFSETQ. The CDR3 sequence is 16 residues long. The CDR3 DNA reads TGCGCCAGCAGGGAAACCGGGACAGGGGGTCATTCACCCCTCCACTTT. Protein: CASRETGTGGHSPLHF.

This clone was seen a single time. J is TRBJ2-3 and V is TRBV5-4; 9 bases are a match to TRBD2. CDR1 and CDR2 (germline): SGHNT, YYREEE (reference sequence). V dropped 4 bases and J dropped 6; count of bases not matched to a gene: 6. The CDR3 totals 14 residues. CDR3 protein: CASSQPSGKDTQYF. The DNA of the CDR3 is TGTGCCAGCAGCCAGCCTAGCGGGAAGGATACGCAGTATTTT.

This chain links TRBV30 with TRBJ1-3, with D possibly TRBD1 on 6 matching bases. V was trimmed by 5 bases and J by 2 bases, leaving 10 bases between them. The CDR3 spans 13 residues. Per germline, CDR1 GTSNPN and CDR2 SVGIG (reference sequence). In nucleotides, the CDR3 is TGTGCCTGGGACTACAGGGCTGGAAACACCATATATTTT. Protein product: CAWDYRAGNTIYF.

CDR3 region: CASRSTGTGTYGYTF. In DNA form, the CDR3 reads TGTGCCAGCAGATCGACCGGGACAGGGACTTATGGCTACACCTTC. V usage is TRBV13 and J usage is TRBJ1-2, with TRBD1 identical over 9 bases. In germline, CDR1 is PRHDT, CDR2 FYEKMQ (reference sequence). There are 15 residues in the CDR3. J was trimmed by 5 bases and V by 6 bases; bases with no gene match: 10.

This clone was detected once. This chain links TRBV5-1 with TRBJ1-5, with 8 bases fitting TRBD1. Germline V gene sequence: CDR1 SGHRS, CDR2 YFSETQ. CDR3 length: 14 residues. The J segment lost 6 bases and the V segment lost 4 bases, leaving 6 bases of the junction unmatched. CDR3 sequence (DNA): TGCGCCAGCAGCGGAGCAGGGGGCTCTCAGCCCCAGCATTTT. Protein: CASSGAGGSQPQHF.

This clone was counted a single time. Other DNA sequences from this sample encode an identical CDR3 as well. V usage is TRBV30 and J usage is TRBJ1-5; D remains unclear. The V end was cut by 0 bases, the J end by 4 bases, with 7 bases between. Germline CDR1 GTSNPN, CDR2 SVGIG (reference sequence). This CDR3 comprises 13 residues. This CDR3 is CAWSVSGNQPQHF. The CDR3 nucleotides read TGTGCCTGGAGTGTATCGGGAAATCAGCCCCAGCATTTT.

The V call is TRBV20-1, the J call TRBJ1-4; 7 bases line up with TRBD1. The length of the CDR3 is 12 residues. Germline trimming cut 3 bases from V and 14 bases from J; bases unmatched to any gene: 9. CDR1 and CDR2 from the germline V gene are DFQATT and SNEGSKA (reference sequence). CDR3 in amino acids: CSASGVGRGLFF. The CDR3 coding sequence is TGCAGTGCTAGTGGTGTGGGCAGGGGGCTGTTTTTT.

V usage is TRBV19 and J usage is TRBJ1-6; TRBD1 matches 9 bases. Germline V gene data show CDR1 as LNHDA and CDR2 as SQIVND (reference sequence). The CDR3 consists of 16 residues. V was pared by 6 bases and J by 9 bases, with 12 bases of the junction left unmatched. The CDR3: CASSTRWGQGGSPLHF. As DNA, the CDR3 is TGTGCCAGTAGCACCCGATGGGGACAGGGTGGTTCACCCCTCCACTTT.

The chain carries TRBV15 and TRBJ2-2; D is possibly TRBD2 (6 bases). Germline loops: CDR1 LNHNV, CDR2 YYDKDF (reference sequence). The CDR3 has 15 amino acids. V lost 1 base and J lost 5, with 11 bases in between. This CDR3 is CATSRGGVGTGELFF. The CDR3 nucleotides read TGTGCCACCAGCAGAGGGGGGGTTGGTACCGGGGAGCTGTTTTTT.

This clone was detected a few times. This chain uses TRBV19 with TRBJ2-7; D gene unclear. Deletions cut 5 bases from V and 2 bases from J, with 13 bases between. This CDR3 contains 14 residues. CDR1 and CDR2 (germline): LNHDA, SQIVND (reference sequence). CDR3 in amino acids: CASSATTSPYEQYF. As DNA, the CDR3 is TGTGCCAGTAGTGCGACGACATCGCCCTACGAGCAGTACTTC. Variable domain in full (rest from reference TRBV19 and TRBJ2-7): DGGITQSPKYLFRKEGQNVTLSCEQNLNHDAMYWYRQDPGQGLRLIYYSQIVNDFQKGDIAEGYSVSREKKESFPLTVTSAQKNPTAFYLCASSATTSPYEQYFGPGTRLTVT.

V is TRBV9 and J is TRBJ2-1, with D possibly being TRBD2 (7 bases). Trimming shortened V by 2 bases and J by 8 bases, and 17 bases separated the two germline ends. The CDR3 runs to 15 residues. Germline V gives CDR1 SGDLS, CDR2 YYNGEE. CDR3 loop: CASSVDRRGGDEQFF. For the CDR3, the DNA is TGTGCCAGCAGCGTCGACAGGAGGGGAGGGGATGAGCAGTTCTTC.

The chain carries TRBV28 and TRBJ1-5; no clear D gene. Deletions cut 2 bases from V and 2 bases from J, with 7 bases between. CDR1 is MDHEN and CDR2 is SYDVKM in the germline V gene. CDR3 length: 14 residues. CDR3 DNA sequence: TGTGCCAGCAGTTTACTGGCAGGCAATCAGCCCCAGCATTTT. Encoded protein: CASSLLAGNQPQHF.

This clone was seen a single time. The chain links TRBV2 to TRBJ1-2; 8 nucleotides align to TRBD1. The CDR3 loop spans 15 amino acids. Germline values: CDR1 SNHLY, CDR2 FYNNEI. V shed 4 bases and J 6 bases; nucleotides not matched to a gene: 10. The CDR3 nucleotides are TGTGCCAGCAGTGCGGGCAGGGGGCGAGGAAATGGCTACACCTTC. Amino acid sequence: CASSAGRGRGNGYTF.

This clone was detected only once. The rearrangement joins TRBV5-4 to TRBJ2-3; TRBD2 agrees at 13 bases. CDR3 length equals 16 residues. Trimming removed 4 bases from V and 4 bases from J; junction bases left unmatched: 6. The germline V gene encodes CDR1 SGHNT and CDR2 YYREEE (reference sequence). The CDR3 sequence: CASSATSGGGADTQYF. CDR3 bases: TGTGCCAGCAGCGCTACTAGCGGGGGGGGCGCAGATACGCAGTATTTT.

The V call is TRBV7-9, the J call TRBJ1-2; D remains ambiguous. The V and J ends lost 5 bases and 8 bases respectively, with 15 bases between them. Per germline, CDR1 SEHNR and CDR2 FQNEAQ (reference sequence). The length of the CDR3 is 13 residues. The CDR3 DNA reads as TGTGCCAGCAGCATCCTAACCCGCTACGGCTACACCTTC. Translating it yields CASSILTRYGYTF.

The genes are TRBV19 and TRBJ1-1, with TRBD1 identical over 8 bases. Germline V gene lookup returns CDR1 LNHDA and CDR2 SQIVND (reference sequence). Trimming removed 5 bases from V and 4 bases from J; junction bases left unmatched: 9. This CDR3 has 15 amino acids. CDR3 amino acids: CASSPRTGTGTEAFF. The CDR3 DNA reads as TGTGCCAGTAGTCCTAGGACAGGGACGGGCACTGAAGCTTTCTTT.

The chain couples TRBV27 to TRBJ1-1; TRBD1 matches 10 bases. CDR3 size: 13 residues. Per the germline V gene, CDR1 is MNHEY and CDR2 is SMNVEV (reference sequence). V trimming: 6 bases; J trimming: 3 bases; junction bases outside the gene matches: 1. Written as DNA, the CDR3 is TGTGCCAGCAGCGGACAGGGGGACACTGAAGCTTTCTTT. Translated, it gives CASSGQGDTEAFF.

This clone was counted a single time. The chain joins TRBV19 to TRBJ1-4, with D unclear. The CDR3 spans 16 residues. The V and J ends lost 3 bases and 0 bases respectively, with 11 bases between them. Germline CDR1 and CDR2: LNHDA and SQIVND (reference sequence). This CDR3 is CASSISTPPTNEKLFF. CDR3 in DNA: TGTGCCAGTAGTATCTCGACACCCCCAACTAATGAAAAACTGTTTTTT.

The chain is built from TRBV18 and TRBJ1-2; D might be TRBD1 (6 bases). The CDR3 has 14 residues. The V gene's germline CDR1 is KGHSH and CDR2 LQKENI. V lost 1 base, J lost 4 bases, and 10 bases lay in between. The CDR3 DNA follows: TGTGCCAGCTCACCACGGGACACTCGCTATGGCTACACCTTC. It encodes CASSPRDTRYGYTF.

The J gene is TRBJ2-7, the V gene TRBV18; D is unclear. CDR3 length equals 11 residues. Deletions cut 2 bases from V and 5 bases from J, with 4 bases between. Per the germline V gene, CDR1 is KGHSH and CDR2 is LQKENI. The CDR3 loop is CASSPGHEQYF. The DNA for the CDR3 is TGTGCCAGCTCACCAGGCCACGAGCAGTACTTC.

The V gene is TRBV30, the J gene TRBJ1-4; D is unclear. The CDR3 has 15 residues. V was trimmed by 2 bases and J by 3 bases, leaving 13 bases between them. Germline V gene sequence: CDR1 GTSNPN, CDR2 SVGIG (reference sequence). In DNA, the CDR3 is TGTGCCTGGAGTAGGGAGGGAGGTCCTAATGAAAAACTGTTTTTT. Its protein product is CAWSREGGPNEKLFF.

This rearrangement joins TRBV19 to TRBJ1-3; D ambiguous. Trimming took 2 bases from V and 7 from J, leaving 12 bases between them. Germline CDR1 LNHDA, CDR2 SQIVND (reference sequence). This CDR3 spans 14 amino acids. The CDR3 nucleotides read TGTGCCAGTAGTATACAGGTTCTTGGCAACACCATATATTTT. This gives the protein CASSIQVLGNTIYF. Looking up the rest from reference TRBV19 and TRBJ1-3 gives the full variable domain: DGGITQSPKYLFRKEGQNVTLSCEQNLNHDAMYWYRQDPGQGLRLIYYSQIVNDFQKGDIAEGYSVSREKKESFPLTVTSAQKNPTAFYLCASSIQVLGNTIYFGEGSWLTVV.

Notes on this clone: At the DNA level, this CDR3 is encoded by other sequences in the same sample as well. The CDR3 DNA reads TGTGCCAGCTCACCAAGAGGGAACACTGAAGCTTTCTTT. Residues: CASSPRGNTEAFF. The chain joins TRBV18 to TRBJ1-1; D not certain. The CDR3 contains 13 residues. Trimming removed 2 bases at V and 1 base at J, with 5 bases between. Germline assignment: CDR1 KGHSH and CDR2 LQKENI.

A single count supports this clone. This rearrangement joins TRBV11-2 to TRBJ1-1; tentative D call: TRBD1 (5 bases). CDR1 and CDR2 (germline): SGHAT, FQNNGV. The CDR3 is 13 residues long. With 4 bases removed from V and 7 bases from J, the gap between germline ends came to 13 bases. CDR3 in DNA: TGTGCCAGCAGCTCCAGGCAGGGCGGTGAAGCTTTCTTT. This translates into CASSSRQGGEAFF.